A selection of T cell receptor beta chains follows, all from one sample in a study of CD8+CD57+ T cells in acquired aplastic anemia. Via MiXCR, TCRdb re-called the reads, giving one row per CDR3 protein. Here the sample spans roughly 280,000 distinct CDR3 sequences, approximately 60% being singletons. Material for sequencing was sorted CD4+, CD8+, or CD8+CD57+ T cells (not recorded which) from PBMCs. The receptors stem from a human donor with aplastic anemia. Each CDR3 is given with its conserved first and last residue. D genes are given only for firm matches. The size of a clone is reported for some rows only, either as once, few or many, or as a class for expanded clones.

DNA: TGCAGCGTTGGTGTGTCAGGGCTAAATTCATACAATGGGCAGTTCTTC
CDR3: CSVGVSGLNSYNGQFF
size: .
D: .
length: 16
V: TRBV29-1
J: TRBJ2-1

DNA: TGTGCCAGCAGTTTAGGTCCTTTTCAAGAGACCCAGTACTTC
CDR3: CASSLGPFQETQYF
size: many
D: .
length: 14
V: TRBV12-3/TRBV12-4
J: TRBJ2-5

DNA: TGCGCCAGCAGCTTGGCAGACGGGAACACTGAAGCTTTCTTT
CDR3: CASSLADGNTEAFF
size: many
D: .
length: 14
V: TRBV5-1
J: TRBJ1-1

DNA: TGTGCCAGTAGTTTCGGGGGATTCACCTTC
CDR3: CASSFGGFTF
size: .
D: .
length: 10
V: TRBV19
J: TRBJ1-2

DNA: TGTGCCAGCAGCTTAGGGGGCAGGGGGCCCAATGAGCAGTTCTTC
CDR3: CASSLGGRGPNEQFF
size: .
D: TRBD1
length: 15
V: TRBV7-6
J: TRBJ2-1

DNA: TGTGCCAGCAGCTTCCTGACAGGAGAGTATGGCTACACCTTC
CDR3: CASSFLTGEYGYTF
size: .
D: .
length: 14
V: TRBV7-9
J: TRBJ1-2

DNA: TGCAGTGCTCAAGACAATCCTTATTCACCCCTCCACTTT
CDR3: CSAQDNPYSPLHF
size: once
D: .
length: 13
V: TRBV20-1
J: TRBJ1-6

DNA: TGTGCCACCAGCAGAGACTGGGAAGATACGCAGTATTTT
CDR3: CATSRDWEDTQYF
size: few
D: .
length: 13
V: TRBV15
J: TRBJ2-3

DNA: TGTGCCACCAGCAGCCTCAATTCACCCCTCCACTTT
CDR3: CATSSLNSPLHF
size: few
D: .
length: 12
V: TRBV15
J: TRBJ1-6

DNA: TGTGCCAGCAGCACCGGTAGCGACTCTGGAAACACCATATATTTT
CDR3: CASSTGSDSGNTIYF
size: .
D: .
length: 15
V: TRBV7-9
J: TRBJ1-3

DNA: TGCAGCGTAGCGGGACAGGGGTTTGGCTGCACCTTC
CDR3: CSVAGQGFGCTF
size: once
D: TRBD1
length: 12
V: TRBV29-1
J: TRBJ1-2

DNA: TGTGCCACCAGCAGCGCAGGGACATACTACGAGCAGTACTTC
CDR3: CATSSAGTYYEQYF
size: .
D: .
length: 14
V: TRBV15
J: TRBJ2-7

DNA: TGCGCCAGCAGCTTGGGAGATGTAAACCCCGAGCAGTTCTTC
CDR3: CASSLGDVNPEQFF
size: many
D: .
length: 14
V: TRBV5-1
J: TRBJ2-1

DNA: TGTGCCAGCAGCTTAGGGGACCTCCCCTATGGCTACACCTTC
CDR3: CASSLGDLPYGYTF
size: .
D: .
length: 14
V: TRBV7-9
J: TRBJ1-2

DNA: TGTGCCAGCAGTTACTCGGCCCGCCTTGAAGCTTTCTTT
CDR3: CASSYSARLEAFF
size: many
D: .
length: 13
V: TRBV6-5
J: TRBJ1-1

DNA: TGCAGTGCTCCCCCGGGGGGATCGGATCGTCGGAATTCACCCCTCCACTTT
CDR3: CSAPPGGSDRRNSPLHF
size: once
D: .
length: 17
V: TRBV20-1
J: TRBJ1-6

DNA: TGTGCCAGCGTGGGGACAGGGAACACTGAAGCTTTCTTT
CDR3: CASVGTGNTEAFF
size: .
D: TRBD1
length: 13
V: TRBV7-9
J: TRBJ1-1